Sequencing of this TCR beta chain was carried out in a study of blood T cell repertoires in COVID-19. Libraries were prepared by immunoSEQ multiplex PCR; TCRdb keeps only in-frame clonotypes and omits some of them. The table has under 350,000 clones, more than 85% seen once. The CDR3 is 12 residues long. The ends were cut back, 6 bases at V and 8 bases at J, with 13 bases in the middle. The TCR was taken from a man between 35 and 55 years old with acute or convalescent COVID-19. The chain couples TRBV12-3 or TRBV12-4 to TRBJ1-1; D is uncertain. Sequencing was carried out using peripheral blood. The DNA for the CDR3 is TGTGCCAGCAGCCATAGGACTGGGGAAGCTTTCTTT. Its translation is CASSHRTGEAFF.